The source of this TCR beta chain is a study of immune heterogeneity within non-small cell lung tumors (dated 2018 in TCRdb). About the investigation overall: By histology, the tumors were several squamous cell carcinomas, nine to ten non-squamous carcinomas and 1 tumor not otherwise specified. To examine intratumoral immune heterogeneity, the study used whole-exome sequencing, RNA-seq and TCR beta repertoire sequencing on multiple spatially distinct regions of each NSCLC tumor. Transcriptome data were available for just 40 to 50 loci from around eleven patients, whereas TCR repertoire analysis spanned approximately 57 tumor loci from 15 patients. Neoantigen binding to each patient's HLA alleles was predicted with netMHCpan-3.0 for mutant peptides of 8 to 11 amino acids.

The TCR beta CDR3 region was amplified with a multiplex PCR system, in which a first round of 10 cycles was run using 32 V-gene forward and 13 J-gene reverse primers. A QIAGEN Multiplex PCR Kit was used for first-round PCR, and the primer sequences were filed in Chinese patent CN105087789A. A second PCR round added Illumina universal primers using the Phusion High-Fidelity PCR Kit. Paired-end sequencing of TCR libraries was carried out on the Illumina HiSeq X Ten platform at a read length of 151 bp. The paper's processing steps were these. Cutadapt was used to discard reads without multiplex PCR primers, PEAR merged the read pairs, and MiXCR with default settings called the CDR3 regions. Shannon entropy measured repertoire diversity, while clonality was calculated as one minus the Shannon entropy divided by the ln of the count of productive unique sequences. A clonotype counted as a dominant or high-frequency T-cell clone when its frequency was 0.5% or higher. The public reads were reanalyzed by TCRdb: fastp trimming at Q25, MiXCR alignment, in-frame beta chains only. Each entry merges the rows of one CDR3 protein and shows their most common DNA and genes. TCRdb's processing, not the authors' own work, is the source of the V and J calls. This sample holds several thousand distinct CDR3 sequences; approximately 40% were observed only once. The top ten hold 15% of the sample.

The V end loses 3 bases and the J end loses 4 bases, and a stretch of 3 bases separates them. CDR1 and CDR2 were assigned from the germline V gene as KGHDR and SFDVKD. The CDR3 spans 12 residues, from the cysteine through the phenylalanine. Only CDR3 DNA remains: 36 bases, in frame from the first base. The full study reports these points: High-frequency TCR beta clonotypes were found to be largely distinct between individual patients. Within a patient, the same dominant CDR3B clonotypes appeared at multiple loci, but different tumor locations also contained unique high-frequency clones. A statistically significant but moderate positive correlation (R roughly 0.33) was observed between local T-cell repertoire clonality and local tumor mutational burden.

Worth noting for this clonotype: The clone's antigen remains unknown. Base qualities are not provided; no much larger clone lies one nucleotide away.

Genomic DNA extracted from bulk tumor tissue served as TCR template, with about 600 ng gDNA amplified per sample. Multiple biopsies per primary tumor were taken during surgery, spaced as far apart as possible within the tumor mass. The study cohort was described as untreated and was composed of newly diagnosed NSCLC cases undergoing curative surgery. The donors were roughly 15 patients with newly diagnosed non-small cell lung cancer who were having surgery with curative intent. A couple of independent pathologists reviewed the resected tumor masses. Only DNA and RNA samples of high quality went on to sequencing.

The rearranged segments are TRBV24-1 and TRBJ1-5; the D gene lacks a confident call. This receptor was identified in a man in his 70s with non-small cell lung cancer. Sequenced input: lung tumor tissue. The DNA sequence is TGTGCCACCAGTGATCCGAATCAGCCCCAGCATTTT. This gives the protein CATSDPNQPQHF.